What follows is one TCR beta chain and its context. V was clipped by 5 bases and J by 3 bases; unmatched bases: 1. Looked up from germline, CDR1 is MGHDK and CDR2 is SYGVNS. The CDR3 contains 12 residues. Amplification used 60 Vbeta primers and 13 Jbeta primers. Authors' methods: Per a later analysis, the number of unique TCR beta chains was approximately 80 million, of which about 11 million were shared. Only in-frame clones appear in the TCRdb table, and some are missing; sequencing was by immunoSEQ multiplex PCR. V and J calls plus clone size are reproduced from that table; the DNA served to infer D and trimming. The table lists 210,000 or so clones, 77% of them singletons, with roughly 2.5% in the top ten. These data are taken from a study of cytomegalovirus exposure and HLA in healthy donors.

The chain joins TRBV25-1 to TRBJ2-7; 7 positions match TRBD1. Sequenced: PBMCs. The sequence was collected from a woman aged 55 to 70 in good health and CMV-seropositive. The DNA of the CDR3 is TGTGCCAGCAGTAGGACAGGCTACGAGCAGTACTTC. Translation: CASSRTGYEQYF.